These 29 T cell receptor beta chains came from one sample sequenced in a study of blood T cells in healthy people across ages. Through a sample-barcoded 5' primer and a J-beta primer mix, a second PCR was run for roughly 6 to 12 cycles. TCRdb re-called the 5' RACE reads through MiXCR, storing one row per CDR3 protein. Among approximately 2,000,000 distinct CDR3 sequences, around 42% were seen once, and the ten largest hold approximately 22%. The sequencing input was blood. These receptors were collected from a human donor in good health.

The chain links TRBV29-1 to TRBJ1-1; a possible D gene is TRBD1 (6 bases). The V end was cut by 0 bases, the J end by 6 bases, with 14 bases between. Germline-derived CDR1 and CDR2 are SQVTM and ANQGSEA. The CDR3 covers 14 residues. CDR3 sequence (DNA): TGCAGCGTTGAAGACGGCTCGGGGGCGCCTGAAGCTTTCTTT. This sequence encodes CSVEDGSGAPEAFF.

The J gene is TRBJ2-5, the V gene TRBV29-1, with D possibly matching TRBD2 (5 bases). The V gene's germline CDR1 is SQVTM and CDR2 ANQGSEA. The CDR3 is made up of 13 amino acids. The ends were cut back, 3 bases at V and 3 bases at J, with 11 bases in the middle. CDR3 nucleotides: TGCAGCGTTGAGTCGGAGGTTAAAGAGACCCAGTACTTC. This encodes CSVESEVKETQYF. The full variable domain, completed using reference TRBV29-1 and TRBJ2-5, is SAVISQKPSRDICQRGTSLTIQCQVDSQVTMMFWYRQQPGQSLTLIATANQGSEATYESGFVIDKFPISRPNLTFSTLTVSNMSPEDSSIYLCSVESEVKETQYFGPGTRLLVL.

This clonotype turned up a few times. The chain has TRBV18 and TRBJ2-1; D may match TRBD1 or TRBD2 (5 bases each). The CDR3 length is 14 residues. V was cut by 3 bases and J by 10 bases, with 16 bases left in between. Germline V lookup: CDR1 KGHSH, CDR2 LQKENI. CDR3 amino acids: CASSPTRDPNEQFF. The CDR3 nucleotides read TGTGCCAGCTCACCGACACGGGACCCCAACGAGCAGTTCTTC.

About this clonotype: The final CDR3 position lacks the conserved phenylalanine or tryptophan, pointing to a likely read error. The chain employs TRBV12-3 or TRBV12-4 and TRBJ1-5; 7 bases line up with TRBD1. Losses at the gene ends were 7 bases for V and 6 bases for J; bases not matched to a gene: 9. CDR3 length equals 14 residues. The CDR3 region is CASTRAGGIQPQHC. Here the CDR3 DNA reads TGTGCCAGCACCCGGGCAGGGGGGATTCAGCCCCAGCATTGT.

This clonotype showed up just a few times. V usage is TRBV20-1 and J usage is TRBJ2-7; the D gene could be TRBD1 or TRBD2 (6 bases each). CDR1 is DFQATT, CDR2 SNEGSKA, per germline (reference sequence). The V and J ends lost 6 bases and 4 bases respectively, with 16 bases between them. This CDR3 comprises 13 residues. DNA of the CDR3: TGCAGTGCCAAGAGTGAAGGGGGGTACGAGCAGTACTTC. This gives the protein CSAKSEGGYEQYF.

This clonotype was counted between two and nine times. The chain recombines TRBV12-3 or TRBV12-4 with TRBJ1-5; 11 bases align to TRBD1. V shed 6 bases, J shed 8 bases, and the junction held 9 bases outside the gene matches. The CDR3 has 15 residues. For the CDR3, the DNA is TGTGCCAGCAGCCTAAACCGGGACAGGGGGGAGCCCCAGCATTTT. This gives the protein CASSLNRDRGEPQHF.

This chain links TRBV12-3 or TRBV12-4 with TRBJ2-1; D not resolved. Trimming pared 8 bases from V and 5 bases from J, leaving 13 bases between. The CDR3 length is 13 residues. The DNA for the CDR3 is TGTGCCAGCGTCTTGTCTCCTAACAATGAGCAGTTCTTC. This sequence encodes CASVLSPNNEQFF.

The gene calls are TRBV27 and TRBJ2-2; the D is unclear. V was trimmed by 2 bases and J by 3 bases, leaving 7 bases between them. The CDR3 spans 14 residues. The germline CDR1 and CDR2 sequences are MNHEY and SMNVEV (reference sequence). CDR3 region: CASSLNSDTGELFF. The CDR3 DNA follows: TGTGCCAGCAGTTTAAACAGCGACACCGGGGAGCTGTTTTTT.

The chain carries TRBV18 and TRBJ2-1; 8 bases align to TRBD2. CDR1 KGHSH and CDR2 LQKENI come from the germline V gene. This CDR3 has 16 residues. Losses at the gene ends were 3 bases for V and 4 bases for J; bases not matched to a gene: 8. CDR3 residues: CASSPSTSVVYNEQFF. The CDR3 DNA reads TGTGCCAGCTCACCGTCGACTAGCGTGGTGTACAATGAGCAGTTCTTC.

V and J are TRBV4-1 and TRBJ2-3, with 9 nucleotides matching TRBD1. CDR3 length: 16 residues. Looked up from germline, CDR1 is MGHRA and CDR2 is YSYEKL. V lost 1 base to trimming and J lost 4 bases; unmatched junction nucleotides: 6. The CDR3 nucleotides read TGCGCCAGCAGCCAAGTTGGACAGGGGAACGCAGATACGCAGTATTTT. Amino acid sequence: CASSQVGQGNADTQYF.

This clonotype was counted only a few times. The V and J genes are TRBV7-3 and TRBJ2-3; 7 bases map to TRBD2. The germline gives CDR1 SGHTA, CDR2 FQGTGA. The V and J ends lost 2 bases and 3 bases, in that order; junction bases with no gene match: 8. This CDR3 has 16 amino acids. The DNA of the CDR3 is TGTGCCAGCAGCTTAGGGGGGGTGGGGTTGACAGATACGCAGTATTTT. Its translation is CASSLGGVGLTDTQYF.

The genes are TRBV7-6 and TRBJ1-2; possibly TRBD1 for D (5 bases). With 0 bases removed from V and 6 bases from J, the gap between germline ends came to 17 bases. Germline V gene lookup returns CDR1 SGHVS and CDR2 FNYEAQ. The CDR3 covers 16 residues. The DNA for the CDR3 is TGTGCCAGCAGCTTAGCCGCCCGCGGGGGTATAGATGGCTACACCTTC. Its translation is CASSLAARGGIDGYTF.

V is TRBV27 and J is TRBJ2-7, with TRBD1 as a possible D gene (6 bases). Looked up from germline, CDR1 is MNHEY and CDR2 is SMNVEV (reference sequence). This CDR3 has 12 amino acids. V was cut by 4 bases and J by 5 bases, with 9 bases left in between. DNA of the CDR3: TGTGCCAGCAGTTCCACAGGGCACGAGCAGTACTTC. This codes for CASSSTGHEQYF.

In its sample, this clonotype was seen a few times. V and J are TRBV15 and TRBJ1-2; 7 bases align to TRBD1. This CDR3 contains 18 residues. CDR1 is LNHNV, CDR2 YYDKDF, per germline (reference sequence). Trimming took 0 bases from V and 2 from J; bases not matched to a gene: 12. For the CDR3, the DNA is TGTGCCACCAGCAGAGATCCGGGACAGTGGGCCCTGAACTATGGCTACACCTTC. Translation gives CATSRDPGQWALNYGYTF.

This clonotype has more than one count but fewer than ten. The chain has TRBV7-9 and TRBJ2-4; D gene ambiguous. The end of the DNA fits TRBJ2-5 better, so the J call may be wrong. From germline, CDR1 is SEHNR and CDR2 FQNEAQ (reference sequence). The CDR3 spans 14 residues. The CDR3 spells CASSLEGVAETQYF. DNA for the CDR3: TGTGCCAGCAGTCTAGAAGGAGTAGCAGAGACCCAGTACTTC.

A few counts support this clonotype. As DNA, the CDR3 is TGTGCCAGCAGCTTCGGACAACGTGAAAAACTGTTTTTT. This codes for CASSFGQREKLFF. The V gene is TRBV7-2, the J gene TRBJ1-4, with D maybe TRBD1 (5 bases). Germline CDR1 SGHTA, CDR2 FQGNSA. The CDR3 totals 13 residues. Trimming removed 3 bases from V and 7 bases from J, with 9 bases in between. Based on the CDR3 plus reference TRBV7-2 and TRBJ1-4, the full variable domain is GAGVSQSPSNKVTEKGKDVELRCDPISGHTALYWYRQSLGQGLEFLIYFQGNSAPDKSGLPSDRFSAERTGGSVSTLTIQRTQQEDSAVYLCASSFGQREKLFFGSGTQLSVL.

The chain has TRBV12-3 or TRBV12-4 and TRBJ2-7, with D perhaps given as TRBD1 or TRBD2 (5 bases each). V lost 4 bases to trimming and J lost 3 bases, with 22 bases between them. This CDR3 region has 17 residues. The CDR3 spells CASSSGLIGSRLYEQYF. DNA for the CDR3: TGTGCCAGCAGTTCGGGGCTAATCGGATCCAGACTCTACGAGCAGTACTTC.

A note on this clonotype: One base away lies a much larger clone, so this may be a sequencing read error. This rearrangement joins TRBV15 to TRBJ2-1; TRBD1 agrees at 7 bases. V was clipped by 1 base and J by 10 bases; unmatched bases: 7. This CDR3 contains 14 residues. Germline values: CDR1 LNHNV, CDR2 YYDKDF (reference sequence). The CDR3 region is CATSRGGDSYEQFF. DNA of the CDR3: TGTGCCACCAGCAGAGGAGGGGACAGCTACGAGCAGTTCTTC.

Comment on this clonotype: At one boundary the junction diverges from the germline segment, which might be a read error. This sequence joins TRBV15 and TRBJ2-6, with D perhaps matching TRBD1 (5 bases). CDR1 is LNHNV and CDR2 is YYDKDF in the germline V gene (reference sequence). The CDR3 totals 17 residues. As DNA, the CDR3 is TGTGCCACCAGCAGTTTTGGGTTCCACTCTGGGGCCAACGTCCGGACTTTC. This codes for CATSSFGFHSGANVRTF.

The genes are TRBV6-5 and TRBJ2-3, with 10 bases identical to TRBD2. The length of the CDR3 is 16 residues. Trimming took 5 bases from V and 3 from J; bases not matched to a gene: 8. Per the germline V gene, CDR1 is MNHEY and CDR2 is SVGAGI. In nucleotides, the CDR3 is TGTGCCAGCAGTCCACTAGCGGGGTGGGAAACAGATACGCAGTATTTT. Protein product: CASSPLAGWETDTQYF.

The chain carries TRBV15 and TRBJ2-7; 7 bases are a match to TRBD1. There are 15 residues in the CDR3. V was pared by 1 base and J by 2 bases, with 5 bases of the junction left unmatched. The germline V gene encodes CDR1 LNHNV and CDR2 YYDKDF (reference sequence). The CDR3, as DNA: TGTGCCACCAGCAGAGTCCGGGACAGACCCTACGAGCAGTACTTC. Translation: CATSRVRDRPYEQYF.

This clonotype was counted a few times. The chain carries TRBV12-3 or TRBV12-4 and TRBJ1-2, with D possibly TRBD1 on 6 matching bases. The CDR3 sequence is 14 residues long. V lost 6 bases, J lost 5 bases, and 16 bases lay in between. In nucleotides, the CDR3 is TGTGCCAGCAGCCCACAACAGGGTTGGTATGGCTACACCTTC. It translates to CASSPQQGWYGYTF.

This clonotype has more than one count but fewer than ten. This sequence joins TRBV29-1 and TRBJ2-7; 7 positions match TRBD1. Germline V gene data show CDR1 as SQVTM and CDR2 as ANQGSEA. J was trimmed by 5 bases and V by 4 bases; bases with no gene match: 11. The CDR3 spans 14 residues. The CDR3 here is CSVATGTVEHEQYF. CDR3 in DNA: TGCAGCGTTGCGACCGGGACAGTCGAGCACGAGCAGTACTTC.

This CDR3 reads CASSYKTSVSTDTQYF. CDR3 nucleotide sequence: TGTGCCAGCAGCTACAAGACTAGCGTTAGCACAGATACGCAGTATTTT. The V gene is TRBV5-6, the J gene TRBJ2-3; 8 nucleotides agree with TRBD2. The CDR3 has 16 amino acids. Germline CDR1 is SGHDT and CDR2 is YYEEEE. The J segment lost 0 bases and the V segment lost 3 bases, leaving 6 bases of the junction unmatched.

The chain couples TRBV12-3 or TRBV12-4 to TRBJ2-7; the D gene is possibly TRBD1 (5 bases). This CDR3 is 14 amino acids long. Trimming removed 3 bases from V and 3 bases from J, with 12 bases in between. The CDR3 bases are TGTGCCAGCAGTTTCCCTGACAGATTCTACGAGCAGTACTTC. Translation gives CASSFPDRFYEQYF.

The V and J genes are TRBV28 and TRBJ2-7, with TRBD1 identical over 7 bases. Germline V CDR1 and CDR2: MDHEN, SYDVKM. The CDR3 runs 18 residues. The V segment lost 3 bases and the J segment 2 bases; nucleotides outside the gene matches: 16. CDR3: CASSLGAYRGRRTYEQYF. DNA for the CDR3: TGTGCCAGCAGTTTGGGGGCATACAGGGGCAGAAGAACCTACGAGCAGTACTTC.

A remark on this clonotype: A much larger clone differs by one base, so this may be a read error. The chain combines TRBV28 with TRBJ2-1, with unresolved D. The germline V gene encodes CDR1 MDHEN and CDR2 SYDVKM. The CDR3 loop spans 17 amino acids. The CDR3 DNA follows: TGTACCAGCAGTTCCATCTCCTCTCTGATCTCCTACAATGAGCAGTTCTTC. It codes for CTSSSISSLISYNEQFF.

The V gene is TRBV9, the J gene TRBJ2-4; the D gene is possibly TRBD1 (5 bases). CDR3 length equals 18 residues. Germline CDR1 SGDLS, CDR2 YYNGEE. Trimming took 0 bases from V and 1 from J, leaving 17 bases between them. CDR3 in DNA: TGTGCCAGCAGCGTAGGATTGGGGCAATCGGGCGCCAAAAACATTCAGTACTTC. Its protein product is CASSVGLGQSGAKNIQYF.

The chain's CDR3 is CAISVGTSGSGANVLTF. The CDR3 DNA is TGTGCCATCAGTGTTGGGACCTCGGGCTCTGGGGCCAACGTCCTGACTTTC. The chain uses TRBV10-3 and TRBJ2-6; D is tentatively TRBD1 or TRBD2 (5 bases each). V gave up 4 bases and J gave up 0 bases, with 13 bases separating them. Germline lookup yields CDR1 ENHRY and CDR2 SYGVKD. The CDR3 consists of 17 residues.